This T cell receptor beta chain came from a study of blood T cell repertoires in COVID-19. Study-wide context: The United States, Italy and Spain were the sources of the acute and convalescent COVID-19 samples.

The CDR3 spans 12 residues. The trim removed 10 bases at V and 4 bases at J, leaving 6 bases unmatched. Per the original data handling: Nucleated cell number was recorded as an estimate derived from reference gene primer amplification. Assay: immunoSEQ multiplex PCR; the TCRdb copy retains only in-frame clones and omits some. V and J calls and clone size come straight from that table; D and trimming were deduced from the DNA. The table records some 45,000 clones, about 88% of them present only once. This chain uses TRBV12-3 or TRBV12-4 with TRBJ1-2; 7 bases line up with TRBD1. Sequencing was done on a sample of peripheral blood. The receptor was isolated from a human donor in a cohort sampled during active COVID-19. Here the CDR3 DNA reads TGTGCCACCAAGGACAGGTTCTATGGCTACACCTTC. It is translated as CATKDRFYGYTF.